This TCR beta chain was sequenced during a study of T-cell reconstitution after alpha-beta-depleted transplantation in children. This clonotype was seen more than once but under ten times. V was shortened by 0 bases and J by 2 bases, with 14 bases between the two germline ends. From germline, CDR1 is DFQATT and CDR2 SNEGSKA (reference sequence). CDR3 length: 15 residues. Unique molecular identifiers tagged the TCRbeta library. In TCRdb, the PCR reads were re-called with MiXCR into one record per CDR3 protein. The data contain about 980,000 distinct CDR3 sequences, about 31% of them singletons. The origin of this receptor is a boy less than two years old who had a stem cell transplant for SCID, so the T cells may come from the graft donor. This chain links TRBV20-1 with TRBJ2-7; a weak D match, TRBD2 (6 bases). This specimen consisted of PBMCs, mostly from graft donor cells, obtained 360 days after TCRalphabeta/CD19-depleted stem cell transplant. Written as DNA, the CDR3 is TGCAGTGCTAGAGATAACCCGGAGGGTCCCTACGAGCAGTACTTC. Translating gives CSARDNPEGPYEQYF.